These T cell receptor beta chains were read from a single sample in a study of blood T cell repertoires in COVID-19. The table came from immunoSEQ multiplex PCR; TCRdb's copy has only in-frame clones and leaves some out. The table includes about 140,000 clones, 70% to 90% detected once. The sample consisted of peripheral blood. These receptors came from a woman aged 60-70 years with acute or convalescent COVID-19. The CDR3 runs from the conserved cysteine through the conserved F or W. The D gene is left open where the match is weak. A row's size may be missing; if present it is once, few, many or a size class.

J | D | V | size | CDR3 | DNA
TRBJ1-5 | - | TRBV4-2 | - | CASSQETGFSNQPQHF | TGTGCCAGCAGCCAAGAAACAGGATTTAGCAATCAGCCCCAGCATTTT
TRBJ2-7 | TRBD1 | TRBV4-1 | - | CASSPIDRGQSGYEQYF | TGCGCCAGCAGCCCGATTGACAGGGGGCAATCTGGCTACGAGCAGTACTTC
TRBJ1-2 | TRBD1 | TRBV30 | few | CAWSLDRGSGGYTF | TGTGCCTGGAGTCTAGACAGGGGGTCTGGAGGCTACACCTTC
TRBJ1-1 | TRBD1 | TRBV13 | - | CASSQGQNEAFF | TGTGCCAGCAGCCAGGGACAGAATGAAGCTTTCTTT
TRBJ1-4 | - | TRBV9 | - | CASSVGLSAGPLNGEKLFF | TGTGCCAGCAGCGTAGGACTATCGGCGGGACCCCTCAATGGTGAAAAACTGTTTTTT
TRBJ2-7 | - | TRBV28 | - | CASSSQVIPYEQYF | TGTGCCAGCAGTTCCCAGGTGATTCCCTACGAGCAGTACTTC
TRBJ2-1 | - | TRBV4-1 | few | CASSQDGLTDYNEQFF | TGCGCCAGCAGCCAAGATGGGCTTACAGACTACAATGAGCAGTTCTTC
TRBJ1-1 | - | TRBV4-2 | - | CASSQVFGVGSSGTEAFF | TGTGCCAGCAGCCAAGTATTCGGAGTAGGCTCCTCGGGCACTGAAGCTTTCTTT
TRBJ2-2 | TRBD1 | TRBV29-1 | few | CSVRIQGAGELFF | TGCAGCGTCAGAATACAGGGGGCCGGGGAGCTGTTTTTT
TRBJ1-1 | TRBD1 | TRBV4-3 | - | CASSQDARGLDEAFF | TGCGCCAGCAGCCAAGATGCCAGGGGGCTGGATGAAGCTTTCTTT
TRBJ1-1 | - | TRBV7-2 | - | CASSRGRGRNTEAFF | TGTGCCAGCAGCCGCGGCCGGGGAAGAAACACTGAAGCTTTCTTT
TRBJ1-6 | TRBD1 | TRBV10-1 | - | CASSGWDRAFEGNSPLHF | TGCGCCAGCAGTGGGTGGGACAGGGCGTTCGAAGGTAATTCACCCCTCCACTTT
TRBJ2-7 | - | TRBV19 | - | CASSATTGVTYEQYF | TGTGCCAGTAGCGCAACGACAGGTGTGACCTACGAGCAGTACTTC